The T cell receptor (beta chain) under discussion was sequenced for a study of shared clonotypes between healthy human individuals (dated by TCRdb to about 2020). Background for the entire study: Two women and three men aged 18 to 49 years were included in the cohort. For each donor, three plates each were used for CD4 naive and CD4 memory, two plates were used for CD8 naive, and one plate was used for CD8 memory. To estimate repertoire size and how much clonotype sharing occurs between individuals, the study deeply sequenced the blood TCR repertoires of roughly 5 healthy adults. To increase sequencing depth and limit assay-specific biases, TCR repertoire library preparation and sequencing were carried out by different laboratories using diverse techniques. Leukapheresis yielded between about 0.94 and 10 billion PBMCs per donor.

The donors were healthy, HIV-negative adults who had no recently reported acute infections or vaccinations. Only Caucasian adults living in Nashville, Tennessee, USA were represented among the donors. CD4+ T cells were enriched through magnetic negative selection, after which naive cells were positively selected on CD45RA and the remaining negative fraction served as the memory subset. Blood was collected by leukapheresis, and PBMCs were isolated by Ficoll-Histopaque density gradient centrifugation and then cryopreserved in liquid nitrogen vapor phase. Analytical flow cytometry was used to check the purity and quantity of each magnetically sorted T cell population. From each sorted fraction, genomic DNA was isolated and quantified by UV absorbance on a Nanodrop 2000c. V is clipped by 4 bases and J by 4 bases, and the sequence between their germline boundaries is 8 bases long. The CDR3 has 13 amino acids, counting the end cysteine and phenylalanine. The only DNA kept is the CDR3, 39 bases in frame from the first base. Per the germline V gene, SGHRS is the CDR1 and YFSETQ is the CDR2.

What the authors observed across the whole study: Sampling was restricted to blood, and TCR repertoires in tissue are likely to differ from TCR repertoires in blood. Compared with non-shared clonotypes, clonotypes shared by all four sorted-subset donors had higher generation probabilities. When a handful of donors were compared, the shared fraction of clonotypes was around 5% for naive CD4, approximately 3.5% for naive CD8, roughly 2.3% for memory CD4, and roughly 0.43% for memory CD8. Incomplete sequencing was indicated by rarefaction of sorted-subset datasets, despite the large sequencing depth. Naive subsets generally had larger estimated clonotype richness than memory subsets did. Because the study included a small number of donors, the genetic and exposure-history diversity represented was limited. Pairwise subsampling led to the expectation that sequencing depth would affect the degree of clonotype sharing among donors.

In the case of this clone: Its antigen is still unknown. No much larger clone exists at a distance of one base, and base qualities are not known.

Using the deep immunoSEQ assay, TCR CDR3 regions were amplified from genomic DNA by multiplex PCR. For each cell subset, the extracted genomic DNA was distributed evenly across all wells of several immunoSEQ 96-well plates, and each plate served as one replicate. For sorted subsets, about 200 ng genomic DNA, equal to about 30,000 T cell genomes, was loaded into each replicate PCR. Purified libraries were quantified with a Qubit 3.0 fluorometer, sized on a Bioanalyzer 2100, and re-quantified with the KAPA Library Quantification kit. Every immunoSEQ 96-well plate was sequenced on a separate single-read 150-cycle Illumina NextSeq 550 flow cell. The study's own analysis went as follows. The immunoSEQ output contained only junctional sequences without quality scores, so filtering could not match that applied to full-length reads. To assign V/J genes and CDR3, sequences were annotated using PyIR, a Python wrapper for IgBLAST v1.9, with IMGT germline references. Reads were filtered out if the reads had weak V/J assignments (E-value above 1e-6), no CDR3, stop codons, out-of-frame junctions, or ambiguous translated residues. V3J clonotypes were defined by identical inferred V gene, J gene, and CDR3 amino acid sequence. Percentage overlap between repertoires was calculated by dividing the number of shared unique clonotypes by the size of the smaller repertoire. RTK rarefaction, the Chao1 estimator, and Recon v2.1 estimates of unobserved clonotypes were used to assess repertoire richness. For all TCRbeta clonotypes obtained by the gDNA method from a few donors, generation probabilities were computed with OLGA. Not all clones reach the TCRdb copy of this immuneACCESS table, which keeps in-frame sequences only. Checked studies attribute under half of the gap to unresolved V genes and leave the rest unexplained. V, J and clone size are taken as reported in that table, and D and trimming were inferred from the DNA itself. Within this sample are just over 2,000,000 clones, with 85% to 95% of them counted one time only. Under 0.15% of the sample lies in the top ten.

This sequence uses TRBV5-1 and TRBJ1-4, with no reliable assignment of the D segment. The specimen was naive CD4+ T cells sorted from blood. The sample's cell subset or site label, in plain terms: CD45RA+ positively selected. The clonotype was recovered from a man between 18 and 35 years old in good health. Here the CDR3 is given as CASSTAHNEKLFF. Read as DNA, the sequence is TGCGCCAGCAGCACGGCCCATAATGAAAAACTGTTTTTT.